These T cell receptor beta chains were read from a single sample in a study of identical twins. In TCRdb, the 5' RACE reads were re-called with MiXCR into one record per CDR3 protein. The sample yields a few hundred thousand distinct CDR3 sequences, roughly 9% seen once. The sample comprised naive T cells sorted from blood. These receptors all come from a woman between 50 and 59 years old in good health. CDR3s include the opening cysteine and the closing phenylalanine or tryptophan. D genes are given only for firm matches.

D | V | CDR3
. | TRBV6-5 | CASRQGGIGNEQFF
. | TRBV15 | CATSGTTVYEQYF
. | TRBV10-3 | CASGQGGHTDTQYF
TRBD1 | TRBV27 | CASSLLQGMVSPLHF
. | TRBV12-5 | CASGLSRASGQPQHF
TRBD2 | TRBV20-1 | CSAGSGSNEQFF
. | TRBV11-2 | CASSLGWQGETQYF
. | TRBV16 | CASSQSLPGAEPLHF
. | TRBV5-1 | CASSLEFYNEQFF
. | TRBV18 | CASSPPATGLNTEAFF
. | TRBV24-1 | CATHSTGDIHQPQHF
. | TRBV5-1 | CASSLGPLATPGGDTQYF
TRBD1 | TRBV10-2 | CASRTGTGLINTIYF
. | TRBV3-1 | CASSQAYQETQYF
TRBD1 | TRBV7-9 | CASSREGQGVVPDTQYF
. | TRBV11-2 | CASSLSVRGGSSPLHF
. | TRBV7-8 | CASSGTVKADTQYF
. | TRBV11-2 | CASSFGSIGTDTQYF
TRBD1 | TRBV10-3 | CAIRTGYTDTQYF
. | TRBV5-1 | CASSFLSGTGELFF
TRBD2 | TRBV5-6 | CASTRVGGSKSLF
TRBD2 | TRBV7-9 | CASSHPTGGEETQYF
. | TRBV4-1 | CASSQALAETQYF
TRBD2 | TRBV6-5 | CASSYRGLAGTYEQYF
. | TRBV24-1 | CATSGERGQEETQYF
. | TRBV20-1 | CSAPPSSYNEQFF
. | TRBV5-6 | CASSPGAGTNQPQHF
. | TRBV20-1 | CSARVIRAPYGYTF
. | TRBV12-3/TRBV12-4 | CASSLTVGAGELFF
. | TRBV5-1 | CASSSGNGDGNQPQHF
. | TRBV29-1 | CSVVWGESNTEAFF
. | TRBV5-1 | CASSPPGAYNEQFF
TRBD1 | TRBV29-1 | CSSGTGRMFTEAFF
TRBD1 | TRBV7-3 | CASSLGTGYQETQYF
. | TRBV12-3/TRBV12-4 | CASSEGGGSNQPQHF
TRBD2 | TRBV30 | CAWSPGVAGGPSEQFF
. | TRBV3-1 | CASSQENGEFTSSYEQYF
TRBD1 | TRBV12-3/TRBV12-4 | CASSVDRVKEQFF
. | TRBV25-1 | CASSWRGGNTEAFF
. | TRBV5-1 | CASLSPGLNTGELFF
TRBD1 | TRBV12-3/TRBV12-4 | CASSRATGHQETQYF
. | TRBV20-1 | CSAVHRGQAFF
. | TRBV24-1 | CATSAGGSHSYNEQFF
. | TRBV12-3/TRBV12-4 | CASRVPPQAAFF
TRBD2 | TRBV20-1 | CSASAGGRVSYNEQFF
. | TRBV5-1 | CASSLSSGGRGYTF
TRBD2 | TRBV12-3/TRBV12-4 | CASSFLAGGLNEQFF
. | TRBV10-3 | CAITQGQRETQYF
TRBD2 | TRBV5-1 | CASSRTSGPNTGELFF
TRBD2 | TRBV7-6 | CASSLLGAPGLAGPNEQFF
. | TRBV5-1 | CASSLQDRDTDTQYF
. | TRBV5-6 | CASSSFSMTRSYEQYF
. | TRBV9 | CASGSTGELFF